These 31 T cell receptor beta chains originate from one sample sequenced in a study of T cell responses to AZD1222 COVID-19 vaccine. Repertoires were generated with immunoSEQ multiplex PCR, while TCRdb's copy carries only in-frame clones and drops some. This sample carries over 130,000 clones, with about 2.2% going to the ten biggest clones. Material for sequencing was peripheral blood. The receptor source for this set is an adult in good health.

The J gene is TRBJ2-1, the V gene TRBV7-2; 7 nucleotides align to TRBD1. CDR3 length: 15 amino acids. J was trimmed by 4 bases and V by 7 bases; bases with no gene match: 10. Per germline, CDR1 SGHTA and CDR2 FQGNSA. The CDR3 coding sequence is TGTGCCAGCACCTCCGAAGGGGGCCGGTACAATGAGCAGTTCTTC. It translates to CASTSEGGRYNEQFF.

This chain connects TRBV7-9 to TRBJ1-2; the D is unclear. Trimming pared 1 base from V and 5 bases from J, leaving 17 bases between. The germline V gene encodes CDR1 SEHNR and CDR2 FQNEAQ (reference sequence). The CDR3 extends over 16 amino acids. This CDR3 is CASSLESIRVGYGYTF. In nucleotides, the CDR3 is TGTGCCAGCAGCTTAGAATCCATAAGGGTGGGTTATGGCTACACCTTC.

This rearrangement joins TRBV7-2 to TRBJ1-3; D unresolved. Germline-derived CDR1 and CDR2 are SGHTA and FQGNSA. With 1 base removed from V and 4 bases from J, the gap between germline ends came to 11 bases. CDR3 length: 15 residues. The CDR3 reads CASSLGLARGNTIYF. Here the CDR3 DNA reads TGTGCCAGCAGCTTAGGCTTGGCCCGCGGAAACACCATATATTTT.

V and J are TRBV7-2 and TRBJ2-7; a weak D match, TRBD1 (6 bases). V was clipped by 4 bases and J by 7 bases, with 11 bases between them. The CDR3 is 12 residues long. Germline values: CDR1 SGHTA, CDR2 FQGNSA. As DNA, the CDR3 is TGTGCCAGCAGCTCACAGGGAGAAGAGCAGTACTTC. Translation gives CASSSQGEEQYF.

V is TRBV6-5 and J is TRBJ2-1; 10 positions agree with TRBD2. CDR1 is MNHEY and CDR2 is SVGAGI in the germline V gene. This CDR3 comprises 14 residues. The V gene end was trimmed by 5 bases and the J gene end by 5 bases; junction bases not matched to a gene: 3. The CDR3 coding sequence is TGTGCCAGCAGTAGGGGGACTAGCGACAATGAGCAGTTCTTC. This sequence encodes CASSRGTSDNEQFF.

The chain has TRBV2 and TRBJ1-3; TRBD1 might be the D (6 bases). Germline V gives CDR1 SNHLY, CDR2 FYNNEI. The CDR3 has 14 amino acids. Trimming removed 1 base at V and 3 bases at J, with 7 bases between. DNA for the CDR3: TGTGCCAGCAGTGAAGTCAGGGGTGGAAACACCATATATTTT. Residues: CASSEVRGGNTIYF.

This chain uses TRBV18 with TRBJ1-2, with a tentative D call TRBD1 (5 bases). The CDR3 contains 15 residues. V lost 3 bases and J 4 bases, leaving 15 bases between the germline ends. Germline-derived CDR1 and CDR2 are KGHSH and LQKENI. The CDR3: CASSPLGGVVYGYTF. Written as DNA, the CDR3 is TGTGCCAGCTCACCTCTGGGGGGGGTCGTCTATGGCTACACCTTC.

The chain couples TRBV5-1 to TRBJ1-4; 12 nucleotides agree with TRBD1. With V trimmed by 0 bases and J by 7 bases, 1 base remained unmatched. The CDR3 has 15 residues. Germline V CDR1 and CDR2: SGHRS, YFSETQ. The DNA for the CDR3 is TGCGCCAGCAGCTTGGCGGGACAGGGGGCTGAAAAACTGTTTTTT. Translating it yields CASSLAGQGAEKLFF.

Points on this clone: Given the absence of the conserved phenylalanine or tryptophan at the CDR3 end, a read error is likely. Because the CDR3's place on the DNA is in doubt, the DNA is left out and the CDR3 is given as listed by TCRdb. This CDR3 reads CASSHHVRTYDTVV. The V call is TRBV23-1, the J call TRBJ1-1; no DNA check was done on the table's D call, TRBD1. TRBV23-1 is known as an ORF, though its function is uncertain. Termini included, the CDR3 measures 14 amino acids.

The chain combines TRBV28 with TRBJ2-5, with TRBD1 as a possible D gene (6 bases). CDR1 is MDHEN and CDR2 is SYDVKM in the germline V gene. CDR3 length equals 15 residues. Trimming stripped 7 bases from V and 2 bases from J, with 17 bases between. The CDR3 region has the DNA TGTGCCAGCACCGCGGCTGGGACACAGCAAGAGACCCAGTACTTC. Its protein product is CASTAAGTQQETQYF.

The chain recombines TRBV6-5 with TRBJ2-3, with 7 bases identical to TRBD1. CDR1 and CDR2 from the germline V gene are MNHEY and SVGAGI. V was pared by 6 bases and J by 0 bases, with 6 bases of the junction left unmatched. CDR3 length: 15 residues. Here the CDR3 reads CASRVQGWSTDTQYF. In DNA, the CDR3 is TGTGCCAGCAGAGTACAGGGGTGGAGCACAGATACGCAGTATTTT.

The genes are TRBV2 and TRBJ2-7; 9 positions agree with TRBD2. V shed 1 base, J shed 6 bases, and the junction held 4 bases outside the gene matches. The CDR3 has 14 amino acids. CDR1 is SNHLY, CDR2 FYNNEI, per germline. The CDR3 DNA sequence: TGTGCCAGCAGTGAAGGGCTAGCGGGGAGCGAGCAGTACTTC. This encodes CASSEGLAGSEQYF.

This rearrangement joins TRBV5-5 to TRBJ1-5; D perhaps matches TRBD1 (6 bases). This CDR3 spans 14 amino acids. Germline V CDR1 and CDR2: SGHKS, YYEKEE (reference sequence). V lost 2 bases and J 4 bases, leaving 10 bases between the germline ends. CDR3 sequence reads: CASSFVGGNQPQHF. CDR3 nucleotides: TGTGCCAGCAGCTTCGTAGGGGGGAATCAGCCCCAGCATTTT. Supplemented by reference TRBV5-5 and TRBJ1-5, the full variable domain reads DAGVTQSPTHLIKTRGQQVTLRCSPISGHKSVSWYQQVLGQGPQFIFQYYEKEERGRGNFPDRFSARQFPNYSSELNVNALLLGDSALYLCASSFVGGNQPQHFGDGTRLSIL.

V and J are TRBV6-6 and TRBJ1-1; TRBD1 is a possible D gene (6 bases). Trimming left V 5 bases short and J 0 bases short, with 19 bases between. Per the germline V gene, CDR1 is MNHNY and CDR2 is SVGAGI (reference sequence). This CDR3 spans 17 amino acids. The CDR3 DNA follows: TGTGCCAGCAGTCGCACAGGGTGGGGGACTCTGAACACTGAAGCTTTCTTT. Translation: CASSRTGWGTLNTEAFF.

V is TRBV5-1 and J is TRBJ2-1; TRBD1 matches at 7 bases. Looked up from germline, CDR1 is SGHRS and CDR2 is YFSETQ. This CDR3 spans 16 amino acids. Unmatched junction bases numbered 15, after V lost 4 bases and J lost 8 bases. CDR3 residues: CASSLPGQPQVDEQFF. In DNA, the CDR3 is TGCGCCAGCAGCCTCCCGGGACAGCCGCAGGTTGATGAGCAGTTCTTC. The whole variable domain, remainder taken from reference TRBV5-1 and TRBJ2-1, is KAGVTQTPRYLIKTRGQQVTLSCSPISGHRSVSWYQQTPGQGLQFLFEYFSETQRNKGNFPGRFSGRQFSNSRSEMNVSTLELGDSALYLCASSLPGQPQVDEQFFGPGTRLTVL.

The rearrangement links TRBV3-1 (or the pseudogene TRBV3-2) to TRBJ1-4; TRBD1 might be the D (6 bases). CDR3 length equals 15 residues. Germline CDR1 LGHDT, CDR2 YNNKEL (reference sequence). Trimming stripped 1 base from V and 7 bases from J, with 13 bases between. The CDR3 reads CASSQVGGAAEKLFF. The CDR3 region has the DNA TGTGCCAGCAGCCAAGTGGGGGGGGCGGCTGAAAAACTGTTTTTT.

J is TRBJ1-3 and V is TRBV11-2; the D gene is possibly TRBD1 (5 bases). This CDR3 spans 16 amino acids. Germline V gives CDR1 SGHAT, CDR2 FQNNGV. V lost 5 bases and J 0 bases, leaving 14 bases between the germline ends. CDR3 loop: CASSTIGTVSGNTIYF. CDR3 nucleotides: TGTGCCAGCAGCACAATTGGGACCGTCTCTGGAAACACCATATATTTT. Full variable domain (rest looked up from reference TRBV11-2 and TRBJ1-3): EAGVAQSPRYKIIEKRQSVAFWCNPISGHATLYWYQQILGQGPKLLIQFQNNGVVDDSQLPKDRFSAERLKGVDSTLKIQPAKLEDSAVYLCASSTIGTVSGNTIYFGEGSWLTVV.

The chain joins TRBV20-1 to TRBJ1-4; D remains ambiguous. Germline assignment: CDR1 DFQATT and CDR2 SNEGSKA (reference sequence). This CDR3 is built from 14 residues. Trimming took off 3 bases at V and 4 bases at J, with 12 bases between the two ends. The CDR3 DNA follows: TGCAGTGCTAGTTCACCTTACCTTAATGAAAAACTGTTTTTT. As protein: CSASSPYLNEKLFF.

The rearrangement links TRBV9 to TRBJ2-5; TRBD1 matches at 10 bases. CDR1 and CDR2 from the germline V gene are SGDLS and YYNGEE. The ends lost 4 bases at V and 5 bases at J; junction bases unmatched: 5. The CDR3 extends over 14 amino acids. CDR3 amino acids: CASSPTGGEETQYF. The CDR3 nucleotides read TGTGCCAGCAGCCCGACAGGGGGCGAGGAGACCCAGTACTTC. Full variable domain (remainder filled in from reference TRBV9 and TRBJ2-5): DSGVTQTPKHLITATGQRVTLRCSPRSGDLSVYWYQQSLDQGLQFLIQYYNGEERAKGNILERFSAQQFPDLHSELNLSSLELGDSALYFCASSPTGGEETQYFGPGTRLLVL.

The CDR3 DNA reads TGTGCCAGCAGCTTTTTACAGGGTCCCGAAAAACTGTTTTTT. It yields the protein CASSFLQGPEKLFF. The chain combines TRBV13 with TRBJ1-4; D possibly corresponds to TRBD1 (6 bases). The germline gives CDR1 PRHDT, CDR2 FYEKMQ (reference sequence). The CDR3 length is 14 residues. Between the trimmed V and J ends, which lost 3 bases and 8 bases, there was a span of 13 bases.

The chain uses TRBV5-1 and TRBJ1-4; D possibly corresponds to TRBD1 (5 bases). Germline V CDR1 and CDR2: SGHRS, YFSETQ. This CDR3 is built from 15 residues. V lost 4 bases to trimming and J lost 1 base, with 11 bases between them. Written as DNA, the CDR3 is TGCGCCAGCAGCACCGGGGGATTAACTAATGAAAAACTGTTTTTT. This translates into CASSTGGLTNEKLFF.

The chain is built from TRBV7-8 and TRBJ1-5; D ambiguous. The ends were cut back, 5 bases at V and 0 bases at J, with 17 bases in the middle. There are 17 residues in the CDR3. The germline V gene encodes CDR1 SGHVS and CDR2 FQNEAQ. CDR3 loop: CASSPQYGRYSNQPQHF. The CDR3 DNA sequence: TGTGCCAGCAGCCCCCAGTACGGCAGATATAGCAATCAGCCCCAGCATTTT.

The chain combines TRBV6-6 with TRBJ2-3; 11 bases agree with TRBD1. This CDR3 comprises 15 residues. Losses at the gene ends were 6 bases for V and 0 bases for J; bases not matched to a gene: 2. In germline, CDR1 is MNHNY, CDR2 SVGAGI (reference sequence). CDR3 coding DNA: TGTGCCAGCAGCGGACAGGGGGCTAGCACAGATACGCAGTATTTT. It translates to CASSGQGASTDTQYF.

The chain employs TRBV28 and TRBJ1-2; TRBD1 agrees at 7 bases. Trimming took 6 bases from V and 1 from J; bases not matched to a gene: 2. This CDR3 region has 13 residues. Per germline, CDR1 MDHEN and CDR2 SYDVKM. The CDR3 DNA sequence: TGTGCCAGCAGCGGGACAGATAACTATGGCTACACCTTC. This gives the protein CASSGTDNYGYTF.

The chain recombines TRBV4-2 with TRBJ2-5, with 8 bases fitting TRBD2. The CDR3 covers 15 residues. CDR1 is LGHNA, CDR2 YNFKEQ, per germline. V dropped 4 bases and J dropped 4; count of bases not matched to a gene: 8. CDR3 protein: CASSPDGLAGETQYF. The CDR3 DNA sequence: TGTGCCAGCAGCCCCGACGGACTAGCCGGAGAGACCCAGTACTTC.

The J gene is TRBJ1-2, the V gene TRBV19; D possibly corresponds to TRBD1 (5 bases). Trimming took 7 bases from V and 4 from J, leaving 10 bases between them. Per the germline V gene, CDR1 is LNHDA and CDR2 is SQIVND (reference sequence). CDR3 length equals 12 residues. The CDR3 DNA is TGTGCCAGTACCTCAGGGCCCTATGGCTACACCTTC. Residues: CASTSGPYGYTF.

CDR3 protein: CASSYFREYRLYNEQFF. DNA for the CDR3: TGTGCCAGCAGCTATTTCAGGGAGTACCGCTTATACAATGAGCAGTTCTTC. The J gene is TRBJ2-1, the V gene TRBV7-9; D is perhaps TRBD1 or TRBD2 (5 bases each). The CDR3 consists of 17 residues. Germline loops: CDR1 SEHNR, CDR2 FQNEAQ (reference sequence). V shed 4 bases and J shed 4 bases, with 20 bases lying between them. Combining the CDR3 with reference TRBV7-9 and TRBJ2-1 gives the whole variable domain DTGVSQNPRHKITKRGQNVTFRCDPISEHNRLYWYRQTLGQGPEFLTYFQNEAQLEKSRLLSDRFSAERPKGSFSTLEIQRTEQGDSAMYLCASSYFREYRLYNEQFFGPGTRLTVL.

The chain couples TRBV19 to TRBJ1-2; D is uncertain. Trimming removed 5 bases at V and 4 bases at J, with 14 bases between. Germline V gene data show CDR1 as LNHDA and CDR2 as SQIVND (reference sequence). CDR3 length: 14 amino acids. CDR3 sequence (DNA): TGTGCCAGTAGTCCCCCGGGTCGGCTCTATGGCTACACCTTC. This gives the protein CASSPPGRLYGYTF.

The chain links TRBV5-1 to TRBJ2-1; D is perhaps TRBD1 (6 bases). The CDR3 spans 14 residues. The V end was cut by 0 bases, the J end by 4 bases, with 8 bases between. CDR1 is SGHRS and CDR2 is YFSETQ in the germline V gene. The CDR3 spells CASSLGTAYNEQFF. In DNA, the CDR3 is TGCGCCAGCAGCTTGGGGACAGCATACAATGAGCAGTTCTTC.

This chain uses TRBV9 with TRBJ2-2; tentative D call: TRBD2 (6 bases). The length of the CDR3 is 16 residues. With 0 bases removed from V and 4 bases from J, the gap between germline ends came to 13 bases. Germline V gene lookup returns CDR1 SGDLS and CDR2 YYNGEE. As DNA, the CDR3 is TGTGCCAGCAGCGTAGTAGCGGACGGGGGCACCGGGGAGCTGTTTTTT. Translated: CASSVVADGGTGELFF.

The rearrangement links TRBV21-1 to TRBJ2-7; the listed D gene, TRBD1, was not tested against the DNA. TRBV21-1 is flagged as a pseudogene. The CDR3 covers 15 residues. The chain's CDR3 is CASSKGSQVFYEQYF. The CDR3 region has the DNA TGTGCCAGCAGCAAAGGGTCACAGGTCTTCTACGAGCAGTACTTC.